This is a list of T cell receptor beta chains from one sample in a study of blood T cell repertoires in COVID-19. Generated by immunoSEQ multiplex PCR, the TCRdb table keeps only in-frame clones and is missing some. The sample lists 45,000 to 55,000 clones; roughly 80% were seen once. The sample was peripheral blood. The origin of the receptors is a human donor in a cohort sampled during active COVID-19. Each CDR3 is given with its conserved first and last residue. The D gene is left open where the match is weak. Expanded clones are given a class, and other clones once, few, many or no size at all.

clone_size,j_call,v_call,d_call,cdr3_aa,cdr3_nt
-,TRBJ2-1,TRBV5-4,TRBD1,CASSVDYGQEVF,TGTGCCAGCAGCGTGGATTATGGACAGGAGGTCTTC
-,TRBJ1-1,TRBV19,TRBD1,CASSIWGTEEAFF,TGTGCCAGTAGTATTTGGGGGACAGAAGAAGCTTTCTTT
-,TRBJ1-1,TRBV4-1,-,CASSQAGDTEAFF,TGCGCCAGCAGCCAAGCGGGGGACACTGAAGCTTTCTTT
-,TRBJ2-5,TRBV7-7,-,CASSHQGRQETQYF,TGTGCCAGCAGCCATCAGGGGCGCCAAGAGACCCAGTACTTC
once,TRBJ1-1,TRBV29-1,-,CSGLRENTEAFF,TGCAGCGGCCTACGGGAGAACACTGAAGCTTTCTTT
-,TRBJ1-1,TRBV2,TRBD1,CASSLTGTVEAFF,TGTGCCAGCAGTCTTACTGGGACAGTTGAAGCTTTCTTT
-,TRBJ1-5,TRBV15,TRBD1,CATSRDRTRQGLRQPQHF,TGTGCCACCAGCAGAGACCGGACCCGACAGGGTTTAAGACAGCCCCAGCATTTT
-,TRBJ1-1,TRBV7-2,-,CASSLKAVNTEAFF,TGTGCCAGCAGCTTAAAGGCGGTGAACACTGAAGCTTTCTTT
-,TRBJ1-2,TRBV6-5,-,CASRAQGGGGYTF,TGTGCCAGCAGGGCCCAGGGAGGGGGAGGCTACACCTTC
-,TRBJ2-5,TRBV30,-,CAWTRQGKKETQYF,TGTGCCTGGACCCGGCAGGGGAAGAAAGAGACCCAGTACTTC
-,TRBJ2-1,TRBV9,TRBD2,CASSVTASGVNSYNEQFF,TGTGCCAGCAGCGTAACGGCTAGCGGGGTAAACTCCTACAATGAGCAGTTCTTC
few,TRBJ2-5,TRBV15,TRBD1,CATSRLQGIGDQETQYF,TGTGCCACCAGCAGGCTACAGGGGATCGGTGACCAAGAGACCCAGTACTTC